This is a list of T cell receptor beta chains from one sample in a study of cytomegalovirus exposure and HLA in healthy donors. Profiling relied on immunoSEQ multiplex PCR, and the TCRdb table lists in-frame clones only, not all of them. The sample holds about 150,000 clones, roughly 72% seen once. What was sequenced was PBMCs. Every receptor here comes from a man under 40 in good health and CMV-seronegative. Each CDR3 is given with its conserved first and last residue. The order of the fields is clone size, J gene, V gene, D gene, CDR3 protein, CDR3 DNA. D genes are given only for firm matches. Where a row states a size, it is once, few, many or the class of an expanded clone; other rows omit it.

>NA|TRBJ2-3|TRBV6-6|TRBD1
CASSYTGTGGTDTQYF
TGTGCCAGCAGTTACACAGGGACAGGGGGCACAGATACGCAGTATTTT
>many|TRBJ2-1|TRBV2|NA
CASSDPDTKSYNEQFF
TGTGCCAGCAGTGACCCGGACACAAAATCCTACAATGAGCAGTTCTTC
>NA|TRBJ2-7|TRBV7-9|NA
CASSLERGEQYF
TGTGCCAGCAGCTTAGAAAGGGGCGAGCAGTACTTC
>NA|TRBJ1-1|TRBV6-5|TRBD1
CASSSRGQMNTEAFF
TGTGCCAGCAGTTCGAGGGGACAGATGAACACTGAAGCTTTCTTT
>NA|TRBJ1-6|TRBV28|TRBD1
CASSLYGQANNSPLHF
TGTGCCAGCAGTTTATACGGACAGGCGAATAATTCACCCCTCCACTTT
>NA|TRBJ2-6|TRBV5-8|NA
CASSSPPGGANVLTF
TGTGCCAGCAGCAGTCCCCCAGGTGGGGCCAACGTCCTGACTTTC
>few|TRBJ1-1|TRBV18|TRBD1
CASSAGTENTEAFF
TGTGCCAGCTCTGCCGGGACAGAGAACACTGAAGCTTTCTTT
>few|TRBJ1-1|TRBV29-1|TRBD1
CSVETGPNTEAFF
TGCAGCGTGGAGACAGGGCCGAACACTGAAGCTTTCTTT
>NA|TRBJ1-1|TRBV30|NA
CAWHLPRQGTPRITEAFF
TGTGCCTGGCATCTACCCCGGCAGGGGACCCCACGGATCACTGAAGCTTTCTTT
>NA|TRBJ1-4|TRBV5-6|NA
CASSLDSLPGKLFF
TGTGCCAGCAGCTTGGACAGTCTGCCCGGCAAACTGTTTTTT
>NA|TRBJ2-2|TRBV2|TRBD1
CASGRQGNTGELFF
TGTGCCAGCGGCAGACAGGGGAACACCGGGGAGCTGTTTTTT
>NA|TRBJ1-4|TRBV18|NA
CASSPRAGTNEKLFF
TGTGCCAGCTCACCACGTGCAGGAACTAATGAAAAACTGTTTTTT
>NA|TRBJ2-7|TRBV28|NA
CASSLSLQGGYYEQYF
TGTGCCAGCAGTTTGTCCCTGCAGGGCGGTTACTACGAGCAGTACTTC
>NA|TRBJ2-1|TRBV9|TRBD2
CASSVSTSGGALYNEQFF
TGTGCCAGCAGCGTCTCAACTAGCGGGGGGGCCCTCTACAATGAGCAGTTCTTC
>NA|TRBJ2-7|TRBV6-1|NA
CASSETRGRSYEQYF
TGTGCCAGCAGCGAAACCAGGGGACGCTCCTACGAGCAGTACTTC
>NA|TRBJ2-5|TRBV29-1|NA
CSVDRGREEETQYF
TGCAGCGTTGATAGGGGCAGGGAGGAAGAGACCCAGTACTTC
>NA|TRBJ2-2|TRBV11-3|TRBD2
CASSSALAGMGTGELFF
TGTGCCAGCAGCTCGGCGCTAGCGGGGATGGGTACCGGGGAGCTGTTTTTT
>NA|TRBJ1-1|TRBV6-5|NA
CASSPTGNTEAFF
TGTGCCAGCAGTCCCACAGGGAACACTGAAGCTTTCTTT
>NA|TRBJ2-7|TRBV28|TRBD2
CASSSTSGGLYEQYF
TGTGCCAGCAGTTCTACTAGCGGGGGTTTATACGAGCAGTACTTC
>NA|TRBJ2-2|TRBV7-8|TRBD2
CASSSNSGLENTGELFF
TGTGCCAGCAGCTCGAATTCGGGACTAGAGAACACCGGGGAGCTGTTTTTT
>NA|TRBJ2-1|TRBV28|NA
CASRVPGAPYNEQFF
TGTGCCAGCAGGGTCCCGGGAGCGCCCTACAATGAGCAGTTCTTC
>NA|TRBJ1-2|TRBV25-1|NA
CASSESGGINTF
TGTGCCAGCAGTGAAAGCGGGGGTATTAACACCTTC
>NA|TRBJ1-3|TRBV6-4|TRBD1
CASTPPPTGPGNTIYF
TGTGCCAGCACACCGCCCCCGACAGGGCCTGGAAACACCATATATTTT
>NA|TRBJ2-7|TRBV4-2|TRBD2
CASSQENLAGVLDEQYF
TGTGCCAGCAGCCAAGAGAACCTAGCGGGGGTTCTGGACGAGCAGTACTTC
>NA|TRBJ1-5|TRBV27|TRBD1
CASSQTGTGFGPQHF
TGTGCCAGCAGTCAAACCGGGACAGGTTTTGGGCCCCAGCATTTT
>NA|TRBJ2-7|TRBV6-5|NA
CASSYSGRGSYEQYF
TGTGCCAGCAGTTACTCAGGCAGGGGTTCCTACGAGCAGTACTTC
>few|TRBJ2-6|TRBV5-1|NA
CASSLDSSGANVLTF
TGCGCCAGCAGCTTGGACAGCTCTGGGGCCAACGTCCTGACTTTC
>few|TRBJ2-1|TRBV2|TRBD1
CASSHQGGLLGNEQFF
TGTGCCAGCAGTCACCAAGGGGGCCTGTTGGGCAATGAGCAGTTCTTC
>NA|TRBJ2-5|TRBV7-2|TRBD2
CASSLGPGSGGGETQYF
TGTGCCAGCAGCTTAGGACCGGGTAGCGGGGGCGGGGAGACCCAGTACTTC